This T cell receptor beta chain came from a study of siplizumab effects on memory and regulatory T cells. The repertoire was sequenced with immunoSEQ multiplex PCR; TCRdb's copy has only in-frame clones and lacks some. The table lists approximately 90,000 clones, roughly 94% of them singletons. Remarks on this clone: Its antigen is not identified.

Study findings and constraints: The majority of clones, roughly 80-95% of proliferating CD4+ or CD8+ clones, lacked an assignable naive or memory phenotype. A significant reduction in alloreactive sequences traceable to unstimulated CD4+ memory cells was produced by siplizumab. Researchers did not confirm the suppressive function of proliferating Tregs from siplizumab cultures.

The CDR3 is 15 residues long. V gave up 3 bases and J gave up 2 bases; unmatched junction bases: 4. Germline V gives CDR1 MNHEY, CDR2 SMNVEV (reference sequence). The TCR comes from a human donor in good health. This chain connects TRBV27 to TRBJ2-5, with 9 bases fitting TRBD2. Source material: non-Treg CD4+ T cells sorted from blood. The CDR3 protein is CASSFMRGGQETQYF. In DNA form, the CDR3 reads TGTGCCAGCAGTTTTATGCGGGGGGGACAAGAGACCCAGTACTTC.